The 28 T cell receptor beta chains listed next were all sequenced from one sample in a study of identical twins. One entry per CDR3 protein results from TCRdb running MiXCR on the 5' RACE reads. This sample has 1.5 million to 2 million distinct CDR3 sequences, with roughly 35% found just once. Specimen: cord blood. The receptors here all came from a newborn girl in good health.

There are a few counts of this clonotype. J is TRBJ2-7 and V is TRBV4-2; 11 nucleotides line up with TRBD2. Germline V gives CDR1 LGHNA, CDR2 YNFKEQ. The CDR3 is 18 residues long. The V segment lost 3 bases and the J segment 4 bases; nucleotides outside the gene matches: 14. DNA of the CDR3: TGTGCCAGCAGCCAGACTAGCGGGGCCTCGGGTACGGTTTACGAGCAGTACTTC. Translation: CASSQTSGASGTVYEQYF.

For the CDR3, the DNA is TGTGCCAGCAGTGAATATCCCCCTCGGGGACAGAACACTGAAGCTTTCTTT. This encodes CASSEYPPRGQNTEAFF. V is TRBV25-1 and J is TRBJ1-1; tentative D call: TRBD1 (6 bases). Germline CDR1 and CDR2: MGHDK and SYGVNS. V lost 0 bases, J lost 1 base, and 15 bases lay in between. The CDR3 length is 17 residues.

The rearrangement joins TRBV4-2 to TRBJ1-1; TRBD1 is a possible D gene (6 bases). The germline CDR1 and CDR2 sequences are LGHNA and YNFKEQ. V dropped 4 bases and J dropped 5 bases, with 14 bases sitting between them. The CDR3 runs to 14 residues. CDR3 DNA: TGTGCCAGCAGCCTCACAAGGGGGGGAACTGAAGCTTTCTTT. Amino acid sequence: CASSLTRGGTEAFF.

A remark on this clonotype: This may be a read error: a much more frequent sequence differs by one nucleotide. The J gene is TRBJ1-4, the V gene TRBV28, with 8 bases matching TRBD1. The CDR3 is made up of 15 amino acids. Germline V gene data show CDR1 as MDHEN and CDR2 as SYDVKM. V lost 6 bases to trimming and J lost 10 bases; unmatched junction nucleotides: 13. The CDR3 protein is CASRSYRDRLGKLFF. DNA of the CDR3: TGTGCCAGCAGGTCGTACCGGGACAGGCTTGGAAAACTGTTTTTT.

This clonotype was detected a few times. The V gene is TRBV5-1, the J gene TRBJ2-1; maybe TRBD2 (5 bases). Deletions cut 0 bases from V and 8 bases from J, with 15 bases between. The CDR3 loop spans 15 amino acids. Germline CDR1 is SGHRS and CDR2 is YFSETQ. The CDR3 is CASSLGGPYLYEQFF. CDR3 coding DNA: TGCGCCAGCAGCTTGGGAGGGCCTTATCTTTATGAGCAGTTCTTC. Full variable domain (outside the CDR3, taken from reference TRBV5-1 and TRBJ2-1): KAGVTQTPRYLIKTRGQQVTLSCSPISGHRSVSWYQQTPGQGLQFLFEYFSETQRNKGNFPGRFSGRQFSNSRSEMNVSTLELGDSALYLCASSLGGPYLYEQFFGPGTRLTVL.

The rearrangement links TRBV7-2 to TRBJ1-1, with D possibly TRBD1 on 5 matching bases. V was cut by 0 bases and J by 4 bases, with 6 bases left in between. Germline V gene lookup returns CDR1 SGHTA and CDR2 FQGNSA. This CDR3 is built from 13 residues. CDR3 sequence (DNA): TGTGCCAGCAGCTTAGCACAGGCCACTGAAGCTTTCTTT. Residues: CASSLAQATEAFF.

The genes are TRBV3-1 and TRBJ2-1; 8 positions agree with TRBD2. The DNA end lines up better with TRBJ2-7; the J call may be wrong. The CDR3 has 15 amino acids. Germline values: CDR1 LGHDT, CDR2 YNNKEL (reference sequence). CDR3 DNA: TGTGCCAGCAGGCGGGGGGAGAGCTCCTACAATGAGCAGTACTTC. It specifies CASRRGESSYNEQYF.

J is TRBJ1-6 and V is TRBV20-1, with TRBD1 matching over 9 bases. The germline CDR1 and CDR2 sequences are DFQATT and SNEGSKA (reference sequence). J was trimmed by 7 bases and V by 5 bases; bases with no gene match: 6. There are 14 residues in the CDR3. Written as DNA, the CDR3 is TGCAGTGCTCGCAGGACAGGGGAGAATTCACCCCTCCACTTT. This codes for CSARRTGENSPLHF.

The CDR3 here is CSAPGRTSGGRGTDTQYF. The CDR3 DNA follows: TGCAGTGCTCCCGGTCGGACTAGCGGGGGGAGGGGCACAGATACGCAGTATTTT. The chain links TRBV20-1 to TRBJ2-3; 14 bases are shared with TRBD2. The CDR3 totals 18 residues. Germline loops: CDR1 DFQATT, CDR2 SNEGSKA (reference sequence). The J segment lost 1 base and the V segment lost 5 bases, leaving 11 bases of the junction unmatched.

The DNA for the CDR3 is TGTGCCAGCAGTGATTCTACGAACACTGAAGCTTTCTTT. It encodes CASSDSTNTEAFF. The chain recombines TRBV2 with TRBJ1-1; D gene unclear. V shed 3 bases and J shed 1 base, with 6 bases lying between them. Looked up from germline, CDR1 is SNHLY and CDR2 is FYNNEI. This CDR3 has 13 amino acids.

J is TRBJ2-5 and V is TRBV2; no clear D gene. There are 13 residues in the CDR3. The germline gives CDR1 SNHLY, CDR2 FYNNEI. The ends were cut back, 2 bases at V and 7 bases at J, with 11 bases in the middle. The CDR3 sequence is CASSESELGTQYF. The CDR3 nucleotides read TGTGCCAGCAGTGAAAGCGAGCTTGGGACCCAGTACTTC.

The chain joins TRBV5-1 to TRBJ1-6; 8 nucleotides agree with TRBD1. The J segment lost 0 bases and the V segment lost 4 bases, leaving 9 bases of the junction unmatched. Germline-derived CDR1 and CDR2 are SGHRS and YFSETQ. CDR3 length: 18 residues. The CDR3 region is CASSEDRGPSSYNSPLHF. CDR3 bases: TGCGCCAGCAGCGAAGACAGGGGACCAAGCTCCTATAATTCACCCCTCCACTTT.

Note on this clonotype: A read error may explain this, as a much larger clone is one base away. V gene TRBV12-3 or TRBV12-4 combines with J gene TRBJ2-1; 10 bases match TRBD2. The trim removed 7 bases at V and 7 bases at J, leaving 7 bases unmatched. The CDR3 runs to 14 residues. In DNA form, the CDR3 reads TGTGCCAGCATCTCGGGACTAGCGAGGAATGAGCAGTTCTTC. Its translation: CASISGLARNEQFF.

This sequence joins TRBV3-1 and TRBJ2-7; TRBD1 aligns across 7 bases. V gave up 4 bases and J gave up 0 bases; unmatched junction bases: 6. Germline V gene lookup returns CDR1 LGHDT and CDR2 YNNKEL (reference sequence). The CDR3 has 15 amino acids. This CDR3 reads CASSLGTDSSYEQYF. The CDR3 DNA reads as TGTGCCAGCAGCCTAGGGACAGACAGCTCCTACGAGCAGTACTTC.

The table lists this clonotype with a few counts. CDR3 loop: CSASVAGGPREQYF. As DNA, the CDR3 is TGCAGTGCTTCGGTAGCGGGAGGGCCACGCGAGCAGTACTTC. The chain joins TRBV20-1 to TRBJ2-7; 11 nucleotides align to TRBD2. CDR3 size: 14 residues. Germline assignment: CDR1 DFQATT and CDR2 SNEGSKA (reference sequence). The V and J ends lost 5 bases and 6 bases, in that order; junction bases with no gene match: 9.

The chain uses TRBV25-1 and TRBJ1-1, with 7 bases that match TRBD1. The germline V gene encodes CDR1 MGHDK and CDR2 SYGVNS. V lost 4 bases, J lost 2 bases, and 4 bases stayed unmatched. This CDR3 has 14 amino acids. The CDR3 loop reads CASSAGTVNTEAFF. In DNA form, the CDR3 reads TGTGCCAGCAGTGCCGGGACAGTCAACACTGAAGCTTTCTTT.

The chain uses TRBV6-6 and TRBJ1-5, with D possibly TRBD1 on 6 matching bases. Trimming cost V 8 bases and J 7 bases, with 24 bases left between them. This CDR3 contains 16 residues. Per germline, CDR1 MNHNY and CDR2 SVGAGI (reference sequence). The CDR3 DNA reads as TGTGCCAGCCACCACAGGGTAAGGGTTCGAGGACAGCCCCAGCATTTT. Residues: CASHHRVRVRGQPQHF.

The V call is TRBV4-2, the J call TRBJ2-1, with TRBD2 identical over 10 bases. V was pared by 3 bases and J by 6 bases, with 8 bases of the junction left unmatched. The germline CDR1 and CDR2 sequences are LGHNA and YNFKEQ. CDR3 length equals 16 residues. CDR3 nucleotides: TGTGCCAGCAGCCATCCCTTAGCGGGAGGCTTCAATGAGCAGTTCTTC. This sequence encodes CASSHPLAGGFNEQFF.

The gene calls are TRBV28 and TRBJ1-5, with TRBD1 identical over 9 bases. Germline assignment: CDR1 MDHEN and CDR2 SYDVKM. This CDR3 has 15 residues. Trimming removed 5 bases from V and 8 bases from J; junction bases left unmatched: 10. CDR3 loop: CASSQGTGRNEPQHF. The CDR3, as DNA: TGTGCCAGCAGTCAGGGGACAGGGAGAAATGAGCCCCAGCATTTT.

There are many counts of this clonotype. The chain joins TRBV29-1 to TRBJ2-3, with TRBD1 identical over 8 bases. CDR3 length: 12 residues. V lost 6 bases, J lost 3 bases, and 2 bases stayed unmatched. The germline gives CDR1 SQVTM, CDR2 ANQGSEA. The CDR3 spells CSVRQGTDTQYF. The CDR3 DNA reads as TGCAGCGTGCGACAGGGGACAGATACGCAGTATTTT.

The chain links TRBV25-1 to TRBJ1-2; D is unresolved. The V gene's germline CDR1 is MGHDK and CDR2 SYGVNS. The V end was cut by 5 bases, the J end by 7 bases, with 23 bases between. The CDR3 is made up of 16 amino acids. The CDR3 DNA reads TGTGCCAGCAGTAATTCGGGGATAGGCCAATCTTCTGGCTACACCTTC. Amino acids: CASSNSGIGQSSGYTF.

The chain links TRBV4-1 to TRBJ2-2, with TRBD2 matching 12 bases. The CDR3 consists of 17 residues. V lost 2 bases and J lost 6; bases outside the gene matches: 7. Germline-derived CDR1 and CDR2 are MGHRA and YSYEKL. This CDR3 is CASSQLGLAGRSGELFF. The CDR3 DNA sequence: TGCGCCAGCAGCCAACTCGGACTAGCGGGAAGGTCCGGGGAGCTGTTTTTT.

The chain is built from TRBV7-8 and TRBJ2-1, with D perhaps TRBD2 (5 bases). CDR3 length: 18 amino acids. The germline V and J ends were trimmed by 1 base and 0 bases, with 16 bases remaining between them. The germline CDR1 and CDR2 sequences are SGHVS and FQNEAQ. For the CDR3, the DNA is TGTGCCAGCAGCTTAGGGGCGGATCAGCGGAGCTCCTACAATGAGCAGTTCTTC. This translates into CASSLGADQRSSYNEQFF.

The sample holds a few counts of this clonotype. The chain joins TRBV4-1 to TRBJ1-1; D is ambiguous. V gave up 1 base and J gave up 7 bases, with 13 bases separating them. This CDR3 is 14 amino acids long. Germline assignment: CDR1 MGHRA and CDR2 YSYEKL. CDR3 nucleotides: TGCGCCAGCAGCCAAGTGGTAATCTCGGTTGAAGCTTTCTTT. Its protein is CASSQVVISVEAFF.

This clonotype was counted between two and nine times. V is TRBV21-1 and J is TRBJ2-7; the table's D call of TRBD1 was not tested on the DNA. TRBV21-1 is a known pseudogene. The CDR3 sequence is 18 residues long. The CDR3 loop reads CASSKVGADSPYSYEQYF. The CDR3 DNA is TGTGCCAGCAGCAAAGTAGGAGCAGACAGCCCGTACTCCTACGAGCAGTACTTC.

V and J are TRBV20-1 and TRBJ2-5; 7 nucleotides line up with TRBD1. CDR3 size: 14 residues. In germline, CDR1 is DFQATT, CDR2 SNEGSKA (reference sequence). V lost 5 bases to trimming and J lost 5 bases; unmatched junction nucleotides: 11. The CDR3 bases are TGCAGTGCTCTCCGACAGGGTGCGAAGGAGACCCAGTACTTC. Amino acid sequence: CSALRQGAKETQYF.

The chain couples TRBV20-1 to TRBJ1-6; perhaps TRBD1 as D (5 bases). The CDR3 is 15 residues long. Between the trimmed V and J ends, which lost 5 bases and 4 bases, there was a span of 15 bases. Per the germline V gene, CDR1 is DFQATT and CDR2 is SNEGSKA (reference sequence). The CDR3 nucleotides are TGCAGTGCTCGGGGCCCCAAGGGGTATAATTCACCCCTCCACTTT. Its translation is CSARGPKGYNSPLHF.

Only a few counts were recorded for this clonotype. The chain joins TRBV4-2 to TRBJ1-1, with D possibly matching TRBD1 (6 bases). This CDR3 region has 15 residues. Trimming pared 5 bases from V and 5 bases from J, leaving 18 bases between. Germline assignment: CDR1 LGHNA and CDR2 YNFKEQ. The CDR3 region is CASSTRGAGSTEAFF. The CDR3 bases are TGTGCCAGCAGCACCCGGGGGGCGGGAAGTACTGAAGCTTTCTTT.